Presented here are 30 T cell receptor beta chains from one specimen sequenced in a study of TIL therapy for anti-PD-1-resistant metastatic lung cancer. The libraries were made with immunoSEQ v3. Assay: immunoSEQ multiplex PCR; the TCRdb copy retains only in-frame clones and omits some. The sample records over 15,000 clones, 60% to 80% being singletons. Time point denoted: pre-treatment sample, taken before nivolumab and TIL therapy. The input for sequencing was blood, taken at baseline. The receptor set was obtained from a person aged 25-85 years with non-small cell lung cancer.

The chain combines TRBV27 with TRBJ2-2; maybe TRBD2 (7 bases). CDR1 is MNHEY and CDR2 is SMNVEV in the germline V gene (reference sequence). This CDR3 is built from 16 residues. V lost 4 bases and J lost 4, with 16 bases in between. In DNA form, the CDR3 reads TGTGCCAGCAGTTGGGGGGGGCCCGCGAGCACCGGGGAGCTGTTTTTT. As protein: CASSWGGPASTGELFF.

This clone has just one count. J is TRBJ1-1 and V is TRBV29-1; D call uncertain. Germline V CDR1 and CDR2: SQVTM, ANQGSEA. The CDR3 runs 13 residues. V was clipped by 4 bases and J by 3 bases, with 12 bases between them. The CDR3 sequence is CSVASDTDTEAFF. CDR3 DNA: TGCAGCGTTGCTAGTGACACAGACACTGAAGCTTTCTTT.

J is TRBJ2-3 and V is TRBV11-3; the D call may be TRBD1 or TRBD2 (6 bases each). The V end was cut by 5 bases, the J end by 3 bases, with 12 bases between. The CDR3 length is 14 residues. In germline, CDR1 is SGHNT, CDR2 YENEEA. CDR3 in amino acids: CASSARRGTDTQYF. CDR3 sequence (DNA): TGTGCCAGCAGCGCGAGGAGGGGGACAGATACGCAGTATTTT.

This clone came up once. The chain uses TRBV6-5 and TRBJ2-5; possible D gene TRBD2, 6 bases. The germline CDR1 and CDR2 sequences are MNHEY and SVGAGI. The V end lost 6 bases, the J end lost 10 bases, and 15 bases lay between the germline ends. This CDR3 spans 12 amino acids. The CDR3 DNA reads as TGTGCCAGCAGCACCCTTTGGGAGGTCCAGTACTTC. It codes for CASSTLWEVQYF.

This clone was detected only a few times. The chain links TRBV4-2 to TRBJ2-3; D tentatively fits TRBD1 or TRBD2 (5 bases each). From germline, CDR1 is LGHNA and CDR2 YNFKEQ. The CDR3 sequence is 15 residues long. V was trimmed by 4 bases and J by 2 bases, leaving 13 bases between them. The CDR3 is CASSPGPRATDTQYF. The DNA for the CDR3 is TGTGCCAGCAGCCCGGGACCCAGAGCCACAGATACGCAGTATTTT.

The CDR3 loop reads CASRRTSGDYNEQFF. CDR3 coding DNA: TGTGCCAGCAGAAGGACTAGCGGGGATTACAATGAGCAGTTCTTC. This chain uses TRBV7-2 with TRBJ2-1; 12 positions agree with TRBD2. J was trimmed by 4 bases and V by 6 bases; bases with no gene match: 4. The CDR3 has 15 residues. Germline assignment: CDR1 SGHTA and CDR2 FQGNSA.

The V call is TRBV18, the J call TRBJ1-2, with TRBD1 identical over 7 bases. CDR1 is KGHSH, CDR2 LQKENI, per germline. The CDR3 consists of 16 residues. Losses at the gene ends were 2 bases for V and 0 bases for J; bases not matched to a gene: 6. Here the CDR3 DNA reads TGTGCCAGCTCACCAGTGACTGGACAGGCTAACTATGGCTACACCTTC. Protein: CASSPVTGQANYGYTF.

The J gene is TRBJ1-3, the V gene TRBV15, with D unresolved. This CDR3 has 14 amino acids. V was trimmed by 0 bases and J by 6 bases, leaving 9 bases between them. Germline assignment: CDR1 LNHNV and CDR2 YYDKDF (reference sequence). CDR3: CATSRDRATNTIYF. CDR3 DNA sequence: TGTGCCACCAGCAGAGATCGGGCAACAAACACCATATATTTT.

This clone has a handful of counts. The genes are TRBV29-1 and TRBJ1-1, with a tentative D call TRBD1 (5 bases). V was clipped by 5 bases and J by 3 bases, with 13 bases between them. The CDR3 runs to 13 residues. Germline assignment: CDR1 SQVTM and CDR2 ANQGSEA. The CDR3 sequence: CSVLTVTDTEAFF. The CDR3 nucleotides are TGCAGCGTTTTGACAGTTACGGACACTGAAGCTTTCTTT.

This chain uses TRBV28 with TRBJ2-3, with 8 bases fitting TRBD1. V was pared by 8 bases and J by 3 bases, with 10 bases of the junction left unmatched. CDR1 MDHEN and CDR2 SYDVKM come from the germline V gene. The CDR3 loop spans 15 amino acids. In DNA, the CDR3 is TGTGCCAGCGGCGGACAGGGTCAAGGGACAGATACGCAGTATTTT. Amino acid sequence: CASGGQGQGTDTQYF.

The gene calls are TRBV7-2 and TRBJ2-6; the D is unclear. Trimming shortened V by 6 bases and J by 4 bases, and 7 bases separated the two germline ends. This CDR3 is 13 amino acids long. Germline loops: CDR1 SGHTA, CDR2 FQGNSA. CDR3 sequence (DNA): TGTGCCAGCAGAGGGCCCGGGGCCAACGTCCTGACTTTC. Its translation: CASRGPGANVLTF.

The gene calls are TRBV6-5 and TRBJ2-3, with no clear D. The CDR3 is 11 residues long. Germline CDR1 and CDR2: MNHEY and SVGAGI. V lost 2 bases, J lost 5 bases, and 2 bases lay in between. CDR3 amino acids: CASSYGDTQYF. The CDR3 DNA reads as TGTGCCAGCAGTTACGGAGATACGCAGTATTTT.

This clone has only one observation. The rearrangement uses TRBV7-9 and TRBJ2-7; D unclear. The germline CDR1 and CDR2 sequences are SEHNR and FQNEAQ (reference sequence). The length of the CDR3 is 12 residues. With 2 bases removed from V and 6 bases from J, the gap between germline ends came to 8 bases. In DNA, the CDR3 is TGTGCCAGCAGCTTAAAAGGGCTCGAGCAGTACTTC. It encodes CASSLKGLEQYF. Based on the CDR3 plus reference TRBV7-9 and TRBJ2-7, the full variable domain is DTGVSQNPRHKITKRGQNVTFRCDPISEHNRLYWYRQTLGQGPEFLTYFQNEAQLEKSRLLSDRFSAERPKGSFSTLEIQRTEQGDSAMYLCASSLKGLEQYFGPGTRLTVT.

The chain links TRBV28 to TRBJ1-2; unclear D gene. The CDR3 runs to 13 residues. Looked up from germline, CDR1 is MDHEN and CDR2 is SYDVKM. V dropped 4 bases and J dropped 5 bases, with 11 bases sitting between them. CDR3 sequence: CASSSSFGYGYTF. The CDR3 DNA reads as TGTGCCAGCAGTTCGTCCTTTGGGTATGGCTACACCTTC.

CDR3 in DNA: TGTGCCAGCAGTAGGGGACAGGCAAATCAGCCCCAGCATTTT. Encoded protein: CASSRGQANQPQHF. The chain has TRBV6-2 or TRBV6-3 and TRBJ1-5, with 8 bases fitting TRBD1. From germline, CDR1 is MNHEY and CDR2 SVGEGT. This CDR3 comprises 14 residues. Unmatched junction bases numbered 4, after V lost 5 bases and J lost 4 bases.

J is TRBJ2-7 and V is TRBV5-1; D gene unclear. CDR1 SGHRS and CDR2 YFSETQ come from the germline V gene. Trimming shortened V by 0 bases and J by 0 bases, and 7 bases separated the two germline ends. CDR3 length: 14 residues. The CDR3 loop reads CASSLDQSSYEQYF. The CDR3 DNA reads TGCGCCAGCAGCTTGGATCAGAGCTCCTACGAGCAGTACTTC.

The V and J genes are TRBV21-1 and TRBJ2-7. TRBV21-1 is a listed pseudogene. The CDR3 runs to 14 residues. The CDR3 DNA sequence: TGTGCCAGCAGCGGGTATTGCCCCACCTACGAGCAGTACTTC. It is translated as CASSGYCPTYEQYF.

The V and J genes are TRBV10-1 and TRBJ2-2; 8 bases are a match to TRBD1. The trim removed 3 bases at V and 3 bases at J, leaving 9 bases unmatched. The CDR3 extends over 17 amino acids. Germline loops: CDR1 WNHNN, CDR2 SYGVQD (reference sequence). Written as DNA, the CDR3 is TGCGCCAGCAGTGACCCACGTGGACAGGGTGACACCGGGGAGCTGTTTTTT. It codes for CASSDPRGQGDTGELFF.

This clone is a singleton in its sample. The rearrangement links TRBV29-1 to TRBJ1-1; no clear D gene. This CDR3 spans 11 amino acids. V was clipped by 2 bases and J by 6 bases, with 7 bases between them. Germline lookup yields CDR1 SQVTM and CDR2 ANQGSEA. In nucleotides, the CDR3 is TGCAGCGTTGAATACTCCGCTGAAGCTTTCTTT. It translates to CSVEYSAEAFF.

The chain has TRBV27 and TRBJ2-2; 9 bases align to TRBD2. V shed 6 bases and J 0 bases; nucleotides not matched to a gene: 5. The CDR3 spans 16 residues. The V gene's germline CDR1 is MNHEY and CDR2 SMNVEV (reference sequence). CDR3 nucleotide sequence: TGTGCCAGCAGACGGACTAGCGCCTCGAACACCGGGGAGCTGTTTTTT. Translated, it gives CASRRTSASNTGELFF.

The CDR3 reads CSATVGYEQYF. In nucleotides, the CDR3 is TGCAGTGCAACTGTTGGGTACGAGCAGTACTTC. The J gene is TRBJ2-7, the V gene TRBV20-1; no reliable D call. The V and J ends lost 6 bases and 4 bases respectively, with 10 bases between them. The CDR3 extends over 11 amino acids. Germline CDR1 and CDR2: DFQATT and SNEGSKA (reference sequence).

This clone was seen only a few times. The J gene is TRBJ1-5, the V gene TRBV5-1; 9 bases line up with TRBD1. Germline lookup yields CDR1 SGHRS and CDR2 YFSETQ. The CDR3 runs to 17 residues. V lost 0 bases to trimming and J lost 7 bases; unmatched junction nucleotides: 11. CDR3 region: CASSLAPPGQGEQPQHF. CDR3 bases: TGCGCCAGCAGCTTGGCCCCCCCGGGACAGGGTGAACAGCCCCAGCATTTT.

This clone was seen only a few times. The J gene is TRBJ1-5, the V gene TRBV12-5; a weak D match, TRBD1 (5 bases). The CDR3 consists of 14 residues. In germline, CDR1 is LGHNT, CDR2 FRNRAP. Deletions cut 9 bases from V and 2 bases from J, with 14 bases between. The CDR3 here is CARFRVWCNQPQHF. For the CDR3, the DNA is TGTGCTAGGTTCAGGGTGTGGTGCAATCAGCCCCAGCATTTT. Together with reference TRBV12-5 and TRBJ1-5, the CDR3 gives the full variable domain: DARVTQTPRHKVTEMGQEVTMRCQPILGHNTVFWYRQTMMQGLELLAYFRNRAPLDDSGMPKDRFSAEMPDATLATLKIQPSEPRDSAVYFCARFRVWCNQPQHFGDGTRLSIL.

This clone was found a few times. V and J are TRBV5-4 and TRBJ1-3; no definite D call. The germline gives CDR1 SGHNT, CDR2 YYREEE (reference sequence). The ends were cut back, 4 bases at V and 2 bases at J, with 19 bases in the middle. The CDR3 totals 17 residues. The CDR3 sequence: CASSVPRPSTPGNTIYF. For the CDR3, the DNA is TGTGCCAGCAGCGTCCCGCGGCCGTCGACGCCTGGAAACACCATATATTTT. The full variable domain, with the rest looked up from reference TRBV5-4 and TRBJ1-3, is ETGVTQSPTHLIKTRGQQVTLRCSSQSGHNTVSWYQQALGQGPQFIFQYYREEENGRGNFPPRFSGLQFPNYSSELNVNALELDDSALYLCASSVPRPSTPGNTIYFGEGSWLTVV.

This chain joins TRBV2 and TRBJ2-3, with D possibly TRBD2 on 5 matching bases. Per the germline V gene, CDR1 is SNHLY and CDR2 is FYNNEI. The CDR3 covers 14 residues. Trimming cost V 6 bases and J 3 bases, with 13 bases left between them. The CDR3 region has the DNA TGTGCCAGCAGGCAAGCGGAAGCAACAGATACGCAGTATTTT. Its protein product is CASRQAEATDTQYF.

The J gene is TRBJ1-1, the V gene TRBV9, with D perhaps TRBD1 (5 bases). V was clipped by 2 bases and J by 8 bases, with 13 bases between them. This CDR3 region has 13 residues. The germline V gene encodes CDR1 SGDLS and CDR2 YYNGEE. This CDR3 is CASSVGHNTEAFF. The CDR3 nucleotides read TGTGCCAGCAGCGTCGGACACAATACCGAAGCTTTCTTT.

The rearrangement joins TRBV30 to TRBJ1-1, with no clear D. The V end lost 5 bases, the J end lost 2 bases, and 12 bases lay between the germline ends. CDR1 GTSNPN and CDR2 SVGIG come from the germline V gene (reference sequence). CDR3 size: 13 residues. The CDR3 here is CAWSPHTNTEAFF. The CDR3 region has the DNA TGTGCCTGGTCCCCTCACACCAACACTGAAGCTTTCTTT.

The chain recombines TRBV7-2 with TRBJ2-1; a possible D gene is TRBD2 (7 bases). With 3 bases removed from V and 9 bases from J, the gap between germline ends came to 12 bases. Germline V lookup: CDR1 SGHTA, CDR2 FQGNSA. CDR3 length: 13 amino acids. Written as DNA, the CDR3 is TGTGCCAGCAGCTTTGGGGGGGCGATTGAGCAGTTCTTC. Translated, it gives CASSFGGAIEQFF.

This clone was observed a few times. The chain combines TRBV28 with TRBJ1-6; no clear D gene. The CDR3 runs 13 residues. V shed 2 bases and J shed 10 bases, with 9 bases lying between them. Germline V gene sequence: CDR1 MDHEN, CDR2 SYDVKM. CDR3 protein: CASSLTGNSPLHF. As DNA, the CDR3 is TGTGCCAGCAGTTTAACTGGCAACTCACCCCTCCACTTT.

CDR3 in amino acids: CSALGTGEQFF. CDR3 coding DNA: TGCAGTGCTTTAGGCACGGGTGAGCAGTTCTTC. The chain uses TRBV20-1 and TRBJ2-1; no reliable D call. Trimming left V 5 bases short and J 9 bases short, with 11 bases between. The CDR3 covers 11 residues. Germline V gives CDR1 DFQATT, CDR2 SNEGSKA (reference sequence).